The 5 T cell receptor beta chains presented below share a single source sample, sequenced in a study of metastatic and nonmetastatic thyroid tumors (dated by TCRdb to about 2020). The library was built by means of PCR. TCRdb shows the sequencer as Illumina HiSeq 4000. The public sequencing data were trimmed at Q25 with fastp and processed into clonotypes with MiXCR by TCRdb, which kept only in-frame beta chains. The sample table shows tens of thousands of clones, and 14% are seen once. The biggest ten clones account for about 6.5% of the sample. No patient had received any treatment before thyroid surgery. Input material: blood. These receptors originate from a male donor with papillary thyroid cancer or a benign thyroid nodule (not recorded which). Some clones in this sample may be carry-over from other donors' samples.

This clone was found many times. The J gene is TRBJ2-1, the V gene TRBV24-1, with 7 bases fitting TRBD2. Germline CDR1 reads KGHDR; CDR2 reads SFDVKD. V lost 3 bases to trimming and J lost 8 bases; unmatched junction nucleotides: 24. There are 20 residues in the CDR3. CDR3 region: CATSDPRGTPAGGREDEQFF. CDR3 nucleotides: TGTGCCACCAGTGATCCCCGTGGGACCCCCGCTGGGGGGAGGGAGGATGAGCAGTTCTTC.

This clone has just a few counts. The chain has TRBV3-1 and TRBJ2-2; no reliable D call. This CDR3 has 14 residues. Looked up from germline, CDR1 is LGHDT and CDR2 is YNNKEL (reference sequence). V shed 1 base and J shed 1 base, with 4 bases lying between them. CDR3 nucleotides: TGTGCCAGCAGCCAAGGCCAGAACACCGGGGAGCTGTTTTTT. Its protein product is CASSQGQNTGELFF.

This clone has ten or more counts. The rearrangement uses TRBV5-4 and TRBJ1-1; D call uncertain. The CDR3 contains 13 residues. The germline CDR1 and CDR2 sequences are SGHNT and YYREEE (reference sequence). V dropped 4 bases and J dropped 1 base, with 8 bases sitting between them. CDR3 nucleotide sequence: TGTGCCAGCAGCCTAGGTCCGAACACTGAAGCTTTCTTT. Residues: CASSLGPNTEAFF.

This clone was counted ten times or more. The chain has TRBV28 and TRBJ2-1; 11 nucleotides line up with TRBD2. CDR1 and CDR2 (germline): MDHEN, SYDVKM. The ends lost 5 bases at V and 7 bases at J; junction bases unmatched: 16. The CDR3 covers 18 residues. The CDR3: CASSTPRQLAGVRNEQFF. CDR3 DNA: TGTGCCAGCAGTACTCCACGCCAACTAGCGGGAGTAAGAAATGAGCAGTTCTTC.

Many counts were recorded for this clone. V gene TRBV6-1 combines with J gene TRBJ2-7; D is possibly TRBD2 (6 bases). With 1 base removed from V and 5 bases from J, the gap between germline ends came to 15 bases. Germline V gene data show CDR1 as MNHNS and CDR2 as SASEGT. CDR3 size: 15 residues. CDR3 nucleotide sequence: TGTGCCAGCAGTGAAGGGGAGGACGAATTGGACGAGCAGTACGTC. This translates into CASSEGEDELDEQYV.